The 19 T cell receptor beta chains below were found in one sample sequenced in a study of shared clonotypes between healthy human individuals. TCRdb keeps only in-frame clones here, not all; method: immunoSEQ multiplex PCR. The sample includes under 600,000 clones, about three quarters of them seen just once. Input material: PBMCs. Receptor source: a woman between 40 and 55 years old in good health. Some clones in this sample may be carry-over from other donors' samples.

The gene calls are TRBV10-3 and TRBJ2-1; D is unresolved. V lost 11 bases and J 6 bases, leaving 20 bases between the germline ends. Germline V lookup: CDR1 ENHRY, CDR2 SYGVKD. CDR3 size: 14 residues. The CDR3 nucleotides read TGTGCCGTAGGTGGGTCAAGCTTGCTCAATGAGCAGTTCTTC. It yields the protein CAVGGSSLLNEQFF.

A note on this clone: The junction does not match germline at one end; this may be a read error. Additional DNA sequences in this sample encode the identical CDR3. This chain uses TRBV5-1 with TRBJ2-2, with 10 bases that match TRBD2. CDR1 SGHRS and CDR2 YFSETQ come from the germline V gene. The CDR3 spans 17 residues. CDR3 DNA: TGCGCCAGCAGCACAGAACTAGCGGGACAAAATACCGGAGAGCTGTTTTTT. It yields the protein CASSTELAGQNTGELFF.

The chain couples TRBV30 to TRBJ1-3; the D is unclear. From germline, CDR1 is GTSNPN and CDR2 SVGIG (reference sequence). The CDR3 loop spans 14 amino acids. Trimming removed 4 bases at V and 2 bases at J, with 12 bases between. CDR3 nucleotide sequence: TGTGCCTGGAACTTCGGCGGTGCTGGAAACACCATATATTTT. The encoded protein is CAWNFGGAGNTIYF.

The J gene is TRBJ1-3, the V gene TRBV7-2; D is unresolved. Trimming cost V 0 bases and J 2 bases, with 8 bases left between them. CDR1 is SGHTA, CDR2 FQGNSA, per germline. CDR3 length equals 15 residues. The CDR3 nucleotides read TGTGCCAGCAGCTTAGCACCGGGGACTGGAAACACCATATATTTT. Translating it yields CASSLAPGTGNTIYF. Full variable domain (rest looked up from reference TRBV7-2 and TRBJ1-3): GAGVSQSPSNKVTEKGKDVELRCDPISGHTALYWYRQSLGQGLEFLIYFQGNSAPDKSGLPSDRFSAERTGGSVSTLTIQRTQQEDSAVYLCASSLAPGTGNTIYFGEGSWLTVV.

The chain carries TRBV7-9 and TRBJ1-5; no reliable D call. CDR1 and CDR2 (germline): SEHNR, FQNEAQ (reference sequence). CDR3 length equals 12 residues. Trimming removed 1 base from V and 7 bases from J, with 5 bases in between. CDR3 region: CASSLGEQPQHF. Here the CDR3 DNA reads TGTGCCAGCAGCTTAGGAGAACAGCCCCAGCATTTT.

The chain has TRBV7-9 and TRBJ1-1; maybe TRBD1 (5 bases). Germline V CDR1 and CDR2: SEHNR, FQNEAQ (reference sequence). V lost 5 bases and J 4 bases, leaving 8 bases between the germline ends. CDR3 length: 12 amino acids. CDR3 in DNA: TGTGCCAGCAGCCGGGGGGGCACTGAAGCTTTCTTT. Translation gives CASSRGGTEAFF. Together with reference TRBV7-9 and TRBJ1-1, the CDR3 gives the full variable domain: DTGVSQNPRHKITKRGQNVTFRCDPISEHNRLYWYRQTLGQGPEFLTYFQNEAQLEKSRLLSDRFSAERPKGSFSTLEIQRTEQGDSAMYLCASSRGGTEAFFGQGTRLTVV.

V and J are TRBV5-1 and TRBJ1-2; TRBD1 might be the D (6 bases). This CDR3 comprises 15 residues. Trimming took off 4 bases at V and 0 bases at J, with 13 bases between the two ends. The V gene's germline CDR1 is SGHRS and CDR2 YFSETQ. The CDR3 loop is CASSLRQASNYGYTF. In nucleotides, the CDR3 is TGCGCCAGCAGCCTCAGACAGGCGTCTAACTATGGCTACACCTTC.

The chain combines TRBV4-1 with TRBJ1-2; no definite D call. CDR1 is MGHRA, CDR2 YSYEKL, per germline. CDR3 length: 15 residues. V was shortened by 0 bases and J by 6 bases, with 14 bases between the two germline ends. CDR3 residues: CASSQEVQTSDGYTF. The CDR3 bases are TGCGCCAGCAGCCAAGAAGTTCAGACCTCAGATGGCTACACCTTC.

The DNA for the CDR3 is TGTGCCAGCTCACCTAGGACAGGGAGCACAGATACGCAGTATTTT. The encoded protein is CASSPRTGSTDTQYF. V and J are TRBV18 and TRBJ2-3; the match to TRBD1 covers 8 bases. Per the germline V gene, CDR1 is KGHSH and CDR2 is LQKENI. With 3 bases clipped from V and 0 bases from J, the junction kept 2 bases outside the gene matches. This CDR3 comprises 15 residues.

The chain employs TRBV9 and TRBJ2-5, with 10 bases fitting TRBD2. Trimming removed 4 bases from V and 2 bases from J; junction bases left unmatched: 5. This CDR3 is 15 amino acids long. Germline CDR1 SGDLS, CDR2 YYNGEE. The CDR3 here is CASSPGLAEQETQYF. The CDR3 DNA follows: TGTGCCAGCAGCCCAGGACTAGCGGAGCAAGAGACCCAGTACTTC.

Comment on this clone: Other DNA sequences in the sample encode the same CDR3. DNA of the CDR3: TGTGCCAGCAGTTTAAGGGGTCAGCCCCAGCATTTT. Protein: CASSLRGQPQHF. The chain combines TRBV28 with TRBJ1-5; D is perhaps TRBD1 (5 bases). Germline CDR1 is MDHEN and CDR2 is SYDVKM. Trimming took 2 bases from V and 6 from J, leaving 5 bases between them. This CDR3 is built from 12 residues.

The chain carries TRBV29-1 and TRBJ1-2; D unresolved. Trimming took off 5 bases at V and 3 bases at J, with 7 bases between the two ends. CDR1 and CDR2 (germline): SQVTM, ANQGSEA. This CDR3 spans 11 amino acids. The CDR3 sequence: CSVRVDYGYTF. The DNA of the CDR3 is TGCAGCGTTAGAGTAGACTATGGCTACACCTTC.

The rearrangement links TRBV5-1 to TRBJ2-1; the D gene is possibly TRBD2 (5 bases). This CDR3 has 13 amino acids. V was shortened by 1 base and J by 8 bases, with 10 bases between the two germline ends. Germline values: CDR1 SGHRS, CDR2 YFSETQ. The CDR3 DNA follows: TGCGCCAGCAGCTTGATGGAGGTCCATGAGCAGTTCTTC. It yields the protein CASSLMEVHEQFF.

J is TRBJ1-2 and V is TRBV19; possibly TRBD1 for D (5 bases). V was cut by 3 bases and J by 4 bases, with 12 bases left in between. Germline V gene data show CDR1 as LNHDA and CDR2 as SQIVND (reference sequence). The CDR3 is 14 residues long. The CDR3 coding sequence is TGTGCCAGTAGTATCGGGGGGGGAACCTATGGCTACACCTTC. Its translation is CASSIGGGTYGYTF.

This clone has a single count. The chain employs TRBV9 and TRBJ2-2; 7 bases fit TRBD2. V dropped 0 bases and J dropped 1; count of bases not matched to a gene: 9. The germline CDR1 and CDR2 sequences are SGDLS and YYNGEE. The CDR3 extends over 18 amino acids. The DNA for the CDR3 is TGTGCCAGCAGCGTAGCTGGGAGGGCCCGCTTGAACACCGGGGAGCTGTTTTTT. Residues: CASSVAGRARLNTGELFF.

The chain uses TRBV16 and TRBJ1-1; tentative D call: TRBD1 (6 bases). Germline-derived CDR1 and CDR2 are KGHSY and FQNENV. The CDR3 runs 14 residues. Trimming left V 4 bases short and J 6 bases short, with 15 bases between. CDR3 sequence: CASSPGQIEAEAFF. The CDR3 DNA reads TGTGCCAGCAGCCCGGGACAAATTGAGGCTGAAGCTTTCTTT.

V is TRBV27 and J is TRBJ1-2, with D possibly TRBD1 on 6 matching bases. Per the germline V gene, CDR1 is MNHEY and CDR2 is SMNVEV (reference sequence). Trimming pared 4 bases from V and 8 bases from J, leaving 17 bases between. This CDR3 is built from 14 residues. CDR3 sequence reads: CASSSELGARGYTF. CDR3 DNA: TGTGCCAGCAGTTCGGAATTGGGGGCTCGCGGCTACACCTTC.

Only one count was recorded for this clone. The chain has TRBV25-1 and TRBJ2-7; D might be TRBD1 or TRBD2, each matching 5 bases. CDR1 and CDR2 from the germline V gene are MGHDK and SYGVNS. The CDR3 totals 13 residues. V lost 7 bases and J 3 bases, leaving 13 bases between the germline ends. Here the CDR3 reads CASMARGRYEQYF. CDR3 DNA: TGTGCCAGCATGGCAAGGGGACGCTACGAGCAGTACTTC.

The rearrangement links TRBV10-3 to TRBJ1-2; D is perhaps TRBD1 (5 bases). Between the trimmed V and J ends, which lost 10 bases and 3 bases, there was a span of 9 bases. The CDR3 covers 11 residues. The germline CDR1 and CDR2 sequences are ENHRY and SYGVKD. The CDR3 bases are TGTGCCACGCGCAGGGACTATGGCTACACCTTC. The encoded protein is CATRRDYGYTF.